The rows below give T cell receptor beta chains drawn from one sample of a study of regulatory T cells in long-lasting Graves disease. TCRdb itself ran the multiplex PCR reads through MiXCR, one entry per CDR3 protein. This table holds over 450,000 distinct CDR3 sequences, around 12% found once. These data were likewise used in another study, on T cells in Graves' hyperthyroidism and ophthalmopathy.

This specimen was peripheral blood mononuclear cells (PBMCs), taken at new diagnosis, from a patient treated with antithyroid drugs. The receptors shown here come from a woman aged 25 to 39 with Graves disease. CDR3s include the opening cysteine and the closing phenylalanine or tryptophan. D genes are given only for firm matches. Size tells how often a clone was seen (once, few, many) or the class of an expanded clone, and some rows leave it out.

TRBJ1-1,few,TRBV6-1,TRBD1,TGTGCCAGCAGCTCTCCCCAGGGGGCGCCGGTCTACACTGAAGCTTTCTTT,CASSSPQGAPVYTEAFF
TRBJ2-7,.,TRBV10-3,TRBD2,TGTGCCATCAGTGACCCCGCGGGGGCCTACGAGCAGTACTTC,CAISDPAGAYEQYF
TRBJ2-1,many,TRBV29-1,TRBD2,TGCAGCGCCTTAGCGGGACCAAACAATGAGCAGTTCTTC,CSALAGPNNEQFF
TRBJ1-2,many,TRBV7-2,.,TGTGCCAGCAGCTCTCAGGCAGGGACGGATGGCTACACCTTC,CASSSQAGTDGYTF
TRBJ1-5,few,TRBV15,.,TGTGCCACCAGCGAGGCCCGCCGGACAGGCAATCAGCCCCAGCATTTT,CATSEARRTGNQPQHF
TRBJ2-7,few,TRBV27,.,TGTGCCAGCAGTTCCGACAGTTCCCACCGATCCTACGAGCAGTACTTC,CASSSDSSHRSYEQYF
TRBJ2-3,many,TRBV29-1,.,TGCAGCGTTGCAGGAGGGGGTCCCTTCACAGATACGCAGTATTTT,CSVAGGGPFTDTQYF
TRBJ1-2,.,TRBV5-1,TRBD1,TGCGCCAGCGCCACAGGGGGCTTCTTGTATGGCTACACCTTC,CASATGGFLYGYTF
TRBJ2-5,many,TRBV29-1,.,TGCAGCGTGGGAGGACAAGGGGTGACCCAGTACTTC,CSVGGQGVTQYF
TRBJ1-2,many,TRBV12-3/TRBV12-4,.,TGTGCCAGCAGTTTAGGGTTACTGGAAAGTAACTATGGCTACACCTTC,CASSLGLLESNYGYTF
TRBJ1-2,many,TRBV18,.,TGTGCCAGCTCCCGTGAGACAGCTGGCCATGGCTACACCTTC,CASSRETAGHGYTF
TRBJ1-2,many,TRBV30,.,TGTGCCTGGAACGCGTGGGGGCTGGGCTATGGCTACACCTTC,CAWNAWGLGYGYTF
TRBJ1-6,many,TRBV5-1,TRBD1,TGCGCCAGCAGCTTGCTGGGACAGGGAGACCATTCACCCCTCCACTTT,CASSLLGQGDHSPLHF
TRBJ2-7,.,TRBV12-3/TRBV12-4,.,TGTGCCAGCCAGGGTGGAAGCTCCTACGAGCAGTACTTC,CASQGGSSYEQYF
TRBJ1-1,many,TRBV7-2,.,TGTGCCAGCAGCTACGGGGGGAGGACTGAAGCTTTCTTT,CASSYGGRTEAFF
TRBJ1-4,few,TRBV18,.,TGTGCCAGCTCGTCCACCGCAACTAATGAAAAACTGTTTTTT,CASSSTATNEKLFF
TRBJ1-1,many,TRBV2,.,TGTGCCAGCAGGTCCCGGGGGACCGAGAACACTGAAGCTTTCTTT,CASRSRGTENTEAFF
TRBJ2-1,few,TRBV4-2,TRBD2,TGTGCCAGCAGCCAAGAGGGGACTAGCGAGGGGAATGAGCAGTTCTTC,CASSQEGTSEGNEQFF
TRBJ2-7,.,TRBV7-9,.,TGTGCCAGCAGCCCCCATGGGACGGCCTCCTACGAGCAGTACTTC,CASSPHGTASYEQYF
TRBJ2-3,.,TRBV18,TRBD2,TGTGCCAGCTCGCCGACTAGCGGGATGATAACAGATACGCAGTATTTT,CASSPTSGMITDTQYF
TRBJ2-3,many,TRBV28,TRBD1,TGTGCCAGCAGTTTGGAACAGGGGGCAGATACGCAGTATTTT,CASSLEQGADTQYF
TRBJ2-1,few,TRBV5-4,.,TGTGCCAGCAGCACCCTGGGGAGGTTGACTTACAATGAGCAGTTCTTC,CASSTLGRLTYNEQFF
TRBJ2-5,many,TRBV18,TRBD1,TGTGCCAGCTCACCAGGACAGGGTGAACAAGAGACCCAGTACTTC,CASSPGQGEQETQYF
TRBJ2-1,.,TRBV6-2/TRBV6-3,.,TGTGCCAGCAGTGAATCTCGTATAATAGCGCGTAGCTCCTACAATGAGCAGTTCTTC,CASSESRIIARSSYNEQFF
TRBJ1-5,many,TRBV12-3/TRBV12-4,.,TGTGCCAGCAATCGGAGGGGGGAACAGCCCCAGCATTTT,CASNRRGEQPQHF
TRBJ2-1,many,TRBV2,.,TGTGCCAGCAGTCTAGGACAGCACAATGAGCAGTTCTTC,CASSLGQHNEQFF
TRBJ2-7,many,TRBV7-2,.,TGTGCCAGCACCAATGAAACCTACGAGCAGTACTTC,CASTNETYEQYF
TRBJ2-7,.,TRBV2,.,TGTGCCAGCTCATCGCCAAGGCGGGGCTCCTACGAGCAGTACTTC,CASSSPRRGSYEQYF
TRBJ2-7,many,TRBV28,.,TGTGCCAGCAGTCCGGGACTGGGGGGCTACGAGCAGTACTTC,CASSPGLGGYEQYF
TRBJ2-7,many,TRBV28,.,TGTGCCAGCAGCCCCGCAGGGACGGTCTACGAGCAGTACTTC,CASSPAGTVYEQYF
TRBJ2-3,many,TRBV20-1,.,TGCAGTGCTACCCAGGACGCCTATAGCACAGATACGCAGTATTTT,CSATQDAYSTDTQYF
TRBJ1-6,many,TRBV10-2,.,TGCGCCAGCAGTGAGGCCCATCCGGGAGCAACCTATAATTCACCCCTCCACTTT,CASSEAHPGATYNSPLHF
TRBJ2-1,.,TRBV4-1,TRBD2,TGCGCCAGCAGCCCCCAGGGACTAGCGGGAGGAAACAATGAGCAGTTCTTC,CASSPQGLAGGNNEQFF
TRBJ2-7,many,TRBV28,TRBD1,TGTGCCAGCAGTTCACCGGACAGGGTCGCGGACGAGCAGTACTTC,CASSSPDRVADEQYF
TRBJ2-3,.,TRBV7-8,.,TGTGCCAGCAGCTCCCGGGGCAGTTCAAGCACAGATACGCAGTATTTT,CASSSRGSSSTDTQYF
TRBJ1-2,.,TRBV10-2,.,TGTGCCAGCAGTTACTGGGGCAGGAGAAACTATGGCTACACCTTC,CASSYWGRRNYGYTF
TRBJ1-5,.,TRBV2,.,TGTGCCAGCAGTGGGTCGGGCAATCAGCCCCAGCATTTT,CASSGSGNQPQHF
TRBJ2-1,many,TRBV19,.,TGTGCCAGTAGTATTAGGCGGACCTACAATGAGCAGTTCTTC,CASSIRRTYNEQFF
TRBJ1-2,few,TRBV14,TRBD1,TGTGCCAGCAGCCTGGGGACAGGCACTAGGAGCTACACCTTC,CASSLGTGTRSYTF
TRBJ2-2,few,TRBV4-1,.,TGCGCCAGCAGCCAAGATCTAGGGGGTAGCGGCACCGGGGAGCTGTTTTTT,CASSQDLGGSGTGELFF
TRBJ2-7,.,TRBV12-3/TRBV12-4,.,TGTGGCAGCAGTCAGGGCCTCTCCTACGAGCAGTACTTC,CGSSQGLSYEQYF
TRBJ1-2,many,TRBV12-3/TRBV12-4,.,TGTGCCAGCCAGGACGGGAGTGGCTACACCTTC,CASQDGSGYTF
TRBJ2-7,many,TRBV20-1,TRBD2,TGCAGTTTCGGTTCTAGCGGGAACTACGAGCAGTACTTC,CSFGSSGNYEQYF
TRBJ2-7,many,TRBV6-1,TRBD1,TGTGCCAGCAGAGGGGACAGGACCTACGAGCAGTACTTC,CASRGDRTYEQYF
TRBJ1-2,few,TRBV19,TRBD1,TGTGCCAGAGGACAGGGGTTTGAAAACTATGGCTACACCTTC,CARGQGFENYGYTF
TRBJ1-5,many,TRBV2,TRBD1,TGTGCCAGCAACCCCCCGGGGACAGGGGTTCAGCCCCAGCATTTT,CASNPPGTGVQPQHF